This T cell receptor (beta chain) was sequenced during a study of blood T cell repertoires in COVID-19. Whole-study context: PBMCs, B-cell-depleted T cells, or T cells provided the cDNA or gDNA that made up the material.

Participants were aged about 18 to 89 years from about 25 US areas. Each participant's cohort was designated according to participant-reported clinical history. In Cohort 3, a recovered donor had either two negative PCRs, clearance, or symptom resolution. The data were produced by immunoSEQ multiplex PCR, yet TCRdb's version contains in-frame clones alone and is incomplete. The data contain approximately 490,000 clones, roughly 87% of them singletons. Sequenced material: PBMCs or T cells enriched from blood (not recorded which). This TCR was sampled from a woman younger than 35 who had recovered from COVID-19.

The CDR3 sequence: CAIRGLAGESDTQYF. Written as DNA, the CDR3 is TGTGCCATCCGAGGACTAGCGGGGGAGTCAGATACGCAGTATTTT. This sequence joins TRBV10-3 and TRBJ2-3; 13 nucleotides line up with TRBD2. CDR1 and CDR2 from the germline V gene are ENHRY and SYGVKD. V was pared by 8 bases and J by 4 bases, with 6 bases of the junction left unmatched. The length of the CDR3 is 15 residues.